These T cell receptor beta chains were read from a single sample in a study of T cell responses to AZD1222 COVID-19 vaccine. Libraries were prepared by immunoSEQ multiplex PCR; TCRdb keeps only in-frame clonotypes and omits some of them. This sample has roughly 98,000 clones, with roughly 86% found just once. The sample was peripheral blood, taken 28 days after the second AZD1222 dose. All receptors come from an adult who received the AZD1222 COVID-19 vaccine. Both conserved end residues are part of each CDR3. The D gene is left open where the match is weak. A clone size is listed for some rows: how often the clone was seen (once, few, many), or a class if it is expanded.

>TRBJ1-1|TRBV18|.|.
TGTGCCAGCTCACCCCCCACGACCTCGAACACTGAAGCTTTCTTT
CASSPPTTSNTEAFF
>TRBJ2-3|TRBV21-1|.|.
TGTGCCAGGGTAAATAGACAGGGGGAATCAGATACGCAGTATTTT
CARVNRQGESDTQYF
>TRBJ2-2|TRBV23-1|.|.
TGCGCCAGCAGTATTGCGGGGACCGGGGAGCTGTTTTTT
CASSIAGTGELFF
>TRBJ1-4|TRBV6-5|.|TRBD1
TGTGCCAGCAGGGTCGACAGGGGCAACGAAAAACTGTTTTTT
CASRVDRGNEKLFF
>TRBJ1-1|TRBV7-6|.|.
TGTGCCAGCAGCTCTACAGGAATGAACACTGAAGCTTTCTTT
CASSSTGMNTEAFF
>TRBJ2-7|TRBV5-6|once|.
TGTGCCAGCAGCCTCGGACAGGAGGGTCGGTACGAGCAGTACTTC
CASSLGQEGRYEQYF
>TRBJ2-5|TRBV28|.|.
TGTGCCAGCAGCCTCGGGTACCAAGAGACCCAGTACTTC
CASSLGYQETQYF
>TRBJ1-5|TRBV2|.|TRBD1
TGTGCCAGCAGTGAGAGACAGGGTGGGAATCAGCCCCAGCATTTT
CASSERQGGNQPQHF
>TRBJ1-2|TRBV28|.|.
TGTGCCAGCAGTGAGTCGGGGGCGTATGGCTACACCTTC
CASSESGAYGYTF
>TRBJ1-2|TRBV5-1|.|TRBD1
TGCGCCAGCAGCTTTAACAGGGGGTTTAACTATGGCTACACCTTC
CASSFNRGFNYGYTF
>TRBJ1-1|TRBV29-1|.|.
TGCAGCGTTGAATTTCTGGAAAGGGTTGCTTTCTTT
CSVEFLERVAFF
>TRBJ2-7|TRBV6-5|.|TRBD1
TGTGCCAGCAGCCACCCTCGACAGGGGATCTACGAGCAGTACTTC
CASSHPRQGIYEQYF
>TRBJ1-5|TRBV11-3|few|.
TGTGCCAGCAGCTGCCCGGGGGTTCGTTTGGGTCAGCCCCAGCATTTT
CASSCPGVRLGQPQHF
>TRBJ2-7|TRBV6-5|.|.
TGTGCCAGCAGCCCCGACGGGGGCCCCTACGAGCAGTACTTC
CASSPDGGPYEQYF
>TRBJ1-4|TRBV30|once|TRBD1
TGTGCCTGGAGTTGGGACAGGGTTAGTGAAAAACTGTTTTTT
CAWSWDRVSEKLFF
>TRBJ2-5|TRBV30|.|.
TGTGCCTGGAGTGGGACGCTAGGAGAGACCCAGTACTTC
CAWSGTLGETQYF
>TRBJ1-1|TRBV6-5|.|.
TGTGCCAGCAGTTACTCCGAGGGGAACACTGAAGCTTTCTTT
CASSYSEGNTEAFF
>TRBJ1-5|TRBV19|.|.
TGTGCCAGTAGTTTAGACAGTAGCAATCAGCCCCAGCATTTT
CASSLDSSNQPQHF
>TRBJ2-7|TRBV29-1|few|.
TGCAGCGTTGACCAAGGCTACGAGCAGTACTTC
CSVDQGYEQYF
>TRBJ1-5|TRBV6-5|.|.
TGTGCCAGCAGCTGGGGATGGGATCAGCCCCAGCATTTT
CASSWGWDQPQHF
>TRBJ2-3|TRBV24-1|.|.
TGTGCCACGGGGGGCATGACAGATACGCAGTATTTT
CATGGMTDTQYF
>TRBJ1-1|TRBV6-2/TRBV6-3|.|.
TGTGCCAGCAGTTCGACAGAGAACACTGAAGCTTTCTTT
CASSSTENTEAFF
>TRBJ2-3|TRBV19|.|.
TGTGCCAGTATGGCCCCTTCTTATGAGGATACGCAGTATTTT
CASMAPSYEDTQYF